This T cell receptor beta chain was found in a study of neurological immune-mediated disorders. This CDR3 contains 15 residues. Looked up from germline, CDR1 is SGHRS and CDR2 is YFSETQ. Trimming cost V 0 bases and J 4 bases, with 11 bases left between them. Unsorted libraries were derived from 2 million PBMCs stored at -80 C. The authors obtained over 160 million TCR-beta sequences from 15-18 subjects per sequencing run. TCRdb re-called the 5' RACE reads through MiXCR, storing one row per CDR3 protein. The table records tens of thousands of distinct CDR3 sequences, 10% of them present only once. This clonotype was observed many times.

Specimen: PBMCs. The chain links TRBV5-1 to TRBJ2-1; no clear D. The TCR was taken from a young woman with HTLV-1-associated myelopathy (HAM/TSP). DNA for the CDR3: TGCGCCAGCAGCTTGGCCATTGGAAATTACAATGAGCAGTTCTTC. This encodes CASSLAIGNYNEQFF.